The rows below give T cell receptor beta chains drawn from one sample of a study of blood T cell repertoires in COVID-19. TCRdb's copy holds only in-frame clones and misses some; the assay was immunoSEQ multiplex PCR. Of 150,000 or so clones in the sample, about 90% are singletons; the top ten hold approximately 4%. Sequencing was performed on PBMCs or T cells enriched from blood (not recorded which). These receptors all stem from a woman between 35 and 50 years old who had been exposed to COVID-19. Both conserved end residues are part of each CDR3. The D gene is left open where the match is weak. Some rows have no size entry. The others give once, few or many, or a class for an expanded clone.

V gene	clone size	J gene	D gene	CDR3 DNA	CDR3 protein
TRBV6-5	-	TRBJ2-7	-	TGTGCCAGCAGCCTCCGGGACACTTCCTACGAGCAGTACTTC	CASSLRDTSYEQYF
TRBV29-1	-	TRBJ2-5	TRBD2	TGCAGCGCCCCGGGGGGGGCCTCCTCCTTTGGAGAGACCCAGTACTTC	CSAPGGASSFGETQYF
TRBV6-5	-	TRBJ2-5	TRBD1	TGTGCCAGCAGTTCCCCCGGGACAGGGGAAGAGACCCAGTACTTC	CASSSPGTGEETQYF
TRBV5-5	-	TRBJ1-3	-	TGTGCCAGCAGCCCTTCGGGAGGGTTAGGAAACACCATATATTTT	CASSPSGGLGNTIYF
TRBV5-1	-	TRBJ2-7	TRBD1	TGCGCCAGCAGCCCCGGACAGGTCTACGAGCAGTACTTC	CASSPGQVYEQYF
TRBV6-2/TRBV6-3	-	TRBJ1-4	TRBD1	TGTGCCAGCAGTCGACAGGGGACTACTAATGAAAAACTGTTTTTT	CASSRQGTTNEKLFF
TRBV6-5	few	TRBJ1-2	-	TGTGCCAGCAGTTACTCGGGGGACAACTATGGTTATGGCTACACCTTC	CASSYSGDNYGYGYTF
TRBV9	-	TRBJ2-1	TRBD2	TGTGCCAGCAGCGTAGTAACTAGCGGAGGACGCAATGAGCAGTTCTTC	CASSVVTSGGRNEQFF
TRBV7-2	-	TRBJ1-5	TRBD1	TGTGCCAGCAGCTTAGAGGGGGGGACAGGTTATCAGCCCCAGCATTTT	CASSLEGGTGYQPQHF
TRBV28	-	TRBJ1-6	TRBD1	TGTGCCAGCAGAACCGGACAGGCCTCCCGGTCACCCCTCCACTTT	CASRTGQASRSPLHF
TRBV5-1	-	TRBJ1-2	-	TGCGCCAGCAGCTTGGATCTGGGCCCTCTCAGGGGCTACACCTTC	CASSLDLGPLRGYTF
TRBV27	-	TRBJ2-2	-	TGTGCCAGCAGGCAATCAACAGCGGACACCGGGGAGCTGTTTTTT	CASRQSTADTGELFF
TRBV28	once	TRBJ2-1	TRBD2	TGTGCCAGCAGTCAACTAGCGGGATCCTACAATGAGCAGTTCTTC	CASSQLAGSYNEQFF
TRBV27	-	TRBJ1-5	-	TGTGCCAGCAGTTCGTCCTTGGGCGGGGGTCAGCCCCAGCATTTT	CASSSSLGGGQPQHF
TRBV10-3	-	TRBJ1-5	TRBD1	TGTGCCATCGGACAGGACCTTAATCAGCCCCAGCATTTT	CAIGQDLNQPQHF
TRBV25-1	-	TRBJ1-5	-	TGTGCCAGCAGTGTCGGGACAATCAATCAGCCCCAGCATTTT	CASSVGTINQPQHF
TRBV18	few	TRBJ1-5	TRBD1	TGTGCCAGCTCACTGGACAGGGTAAGCAATCAGCCCCAGCATTTT	CASSLDRVSNQPQHF
TRBV14	-	TRBJ2-7	TRBD1	TGTGCCAGCAGCCACCTCACTTGGGACAGGGGGTCCTACGAGCAGTACTTC	CASSHLTWDRGSYEQYF
TRBV6-1	-	TRBJ2-7	-	TGTGCCAGCAGTGACAGGGCCCCCTACGAGCAGTACTTC	CASSDRAPYEQYF
TRBV28	-	TRBJ2-1	-	TGTGCCAGCATTTCCGGGTACAATGAGCAGTTCTTC	CASISGYNEQFF
TRBV19	-	TRBJ1-1	-	TGTGCCAGTACGGGGAGGGCGAACACTGAAGCTTTCTTT	CASTGRANTEAFF
TRBV6-5	-	TRBJ2-7	-	TGTGCCAGCAGGCAGACAGGATTCGTCCACGAGCAGTACTTC	CASRQTGFVHEQYF
TRBV6-1	-	TRBJ2-2	-	TGTGCCAGCAGTGAAGGGCTAGAAACCGGGGAGCTGTTTTTT	CASSEGLETGELFF
TRBV6-5	-	TRBJ1-2	TRBD1	TGTGCCAGCAGTCCAACGGACAGGGGCTATGGCTACACCTTC	CASSPTDRGYGYTF
TRBV6-1	-	TRBJ1-3	TRBD1	TGTGCCAGCAGTGGAGGACAGGGTTTGGGTGGAAACACCATATATTTT	CASSGGQGLGGNTIYF
TRBV7-8	-	TRBJ2-1	-	TGTGCCAGCAGCCAGAGGTACAATGAGCAGTTCTTC	CASSQRYNEQFF
TRBV5-1	-	TRBJ1-1	-	TGCGCCAGCAGCTTCTCCAGGGGCACTGAAGCTTTCTTT	CASSFSRGTEAFF
TRBV4-1	-	TRBJ1-3	-	TGCGCCAGCAGCCAAGGAAGAGGCAGGGGCGCTGGAAACACCATATATTTT	CASSQGRGRGAGNTIYF
TRBV4-3	-	TRBJ2-7	TRBD1	TGCGCCAGCAGCCAAGATCAGGGGGCAAGCTACGAGCAGTACTTC	CASSQDQGASYEQYF
TRBV27	-	TRBJ1-5	TRBD1	TGTGCCAGCAGTACAGGGGTGGATCAGCCCCAGCATTTT	CASSTGVDQPQHF
TRBV5-1	-	TRBJ2-3	TRBD2	TGCGCCAGCAGCGTAGGTTTCGGGGGGAACACAGATACGCAGTATTTT	CASSVGFGGNTDTQYF
TRBV27	-	TRBJ1-5	-	TGTGCCAGCAGTTTCGTACCTACCAATCAGCCCCAGCATTTT	CASSFVPTNQPQHF
TRBV19	-	TRBJ2-6	-	TGTGCCAGTAGTATGTCCGCAGGGAAGGCTTCTGGGGCCAACGTCCTGACTTTC	CASSMSAGKASGANVLTF
TRBV4-1	-	TRBJ2-2	TRBD1	TGCGCCAGCAGCCCGGGACAGGGGGGTGGCACCGGGGAGCTGTTTTTT	CASSPGQGGGTGELFF
TRBV3-1/TRBV3-2	-	TRBJ1-6	TRBD1	TGTGCCAGCAGCCAAGGGACAGGGCAAGGTTCACCCCTCCACTTT	CASSQGTGQGSPLHF
TRBV7-2	-	TRBJ2-1	TRBD2	TGTGCCAGCACCCCCCGAATATACGGGGGGATCTACAATGAGCAGTTCTTC	CASTPRIYGGIYNEQFF
TRBV27	-	TRBJ1-4	TRBD1	TGTGCCAGCAGTGGGGGGACAGGGGGCAATGTTGAAAAACTGTTTTTT	CASSGGTGGNVEKLFF
TRBV28	-	TRBJ1-1	-	TGTGCCAGCAGTTTGCCGGATCGGGTCGGTGAAGCTTTCTTT	CASSLPDRVGEAFF
TRBV28	-	TRBJ1-5	-	TGTGCCAGCAGTTTCAGACAGCTTAATCAGCCCCAGCATTTT	CASSFRQLNQPQHF
TRBV15	-	TRBJ2-5	-	TGTGCCACAAGCCCTCGTACAGGGTTCGAGACCCAGTACTTC	CATSPRTGFETQYF
TRBV25-1	-	TRBJ2-2	-	TGTGCCAGCGCAGAAGGGGAGCTGTTTTTT	CASAEGELFF
TRBV9	-	TRBJ2-7	-	TGTGCCAGCAGCGTAGCCCCAGGTAACTCCTACGAGCAGTACTTC	CASSVAPGNSYEQYF